This T cell receptor (beta chain) was profiled in a study of cytomegalovirus exposure and HLA in healthy donors. General study points: The listing of roughly 160 TCR beta chains classed them as cytomegalovirus-associated.

To note about this clone: The antigen is unknown.

Primers for the PCR totalled 60 Vbeta and 13 Jbeta. Measured with immunoSEQ multiplex PCR; TCRdb has only the in-frame clones, and not every one. The data show approximately 160,000 clones, with 80% to 85% seen just once and around 0.37% held by the top ten. This TCR was sampled from a boy aged 2 to 9 in good health and CMV-seronegative. What was sequenced was PBMCs.

The CDR3 sequence: CASSLAARGGYEQYF. Written as DNA, the CDR3 is TGTGCCAGCAGCTTGGCCGCCAGGGGAGGGTACGAGCAGTACTTC. The chain employs TRBV5-6 and TRBJ2-7; weak D call: TRBD2 (7 bases). This CDR3 comprises 15 residues. Germline loops: CDR1 SGHDT, CDR2 YYEEEE. Between the trimmed V and J ends, which lost 0 bases and 4 bases, there was a span of 14 bases.